This T cell receptor beta chain was identified in a study of a mutant IDH1 vaccine in newly diagnosed glioma. Study overall: Either 4-6 weeks after radiotherapy alone or alongside temozolomide, vaccination was begun. Treated patients comprised 62.5% males and approximately 38% females, mean age roughly 44 years. Earlier therapy was either radiotherapy, temozolomide, or both, and most got both.

On this clone: Its antigen remains unidentified.

Whole-study results and caveats: Immune responses induced by the vaccine were seen in around 93% of patients, spanning multiple MHC alleles.

The V gene lost 5 bases and the J gene lost 4 bases, with 11 bases spanning the gap. Germline CDR1 PRHDT, CDR2 FYEKMQ (reference sequence). The CDR3 is 14 amino acids. Produced via immunoSEQ multiplex PCR; TCRdb's table is partial and in-frame only. The table shows some 63,000 clones, with roughly four fifths occurring only once. Time point: week 35, safety follow-up. Alongside topical imiquimod, each dose of vaccine comprised 300 ug of mutant IDH1 20-mer peptide. The gene calls are TRBV13 and TRBJ1-4; weak D call: TRBD1 (5 bases). The sequenced sample was PBMCs, obtained from a glioma patient whose treatment included an IDH1 peptide vaccine. The origin of this receptor is a man aged 50 to 60 with glioma. This CDR3 reads CASSRPRDNEKLFF. Written as DNA, the CDR3 is TGTGCCAGCAGCCGCCCCAGGGATAATGAAAAACTGTTTTTT.